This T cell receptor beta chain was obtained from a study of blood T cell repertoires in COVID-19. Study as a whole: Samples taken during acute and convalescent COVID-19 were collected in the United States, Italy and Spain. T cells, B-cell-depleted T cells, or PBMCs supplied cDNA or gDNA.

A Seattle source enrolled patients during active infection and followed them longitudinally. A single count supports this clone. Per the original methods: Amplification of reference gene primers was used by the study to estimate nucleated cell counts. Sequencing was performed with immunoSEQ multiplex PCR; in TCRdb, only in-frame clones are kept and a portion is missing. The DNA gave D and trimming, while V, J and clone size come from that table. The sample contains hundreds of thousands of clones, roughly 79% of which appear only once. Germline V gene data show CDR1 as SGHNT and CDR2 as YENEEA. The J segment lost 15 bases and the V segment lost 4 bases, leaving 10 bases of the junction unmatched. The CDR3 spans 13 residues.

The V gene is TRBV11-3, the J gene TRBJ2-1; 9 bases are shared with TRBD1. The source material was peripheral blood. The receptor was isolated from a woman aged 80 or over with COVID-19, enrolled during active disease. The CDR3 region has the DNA TGTGCCAGCAGCTGGGGACAGGGCCACCCATTGTTCTTC. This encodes CASSWGQGHPLFF.